This T cell receptor beta chain was recorded in a study of cytomegalovirus exposure and HLA in healthy donors. The PCR employed 60 Vbeta primers together with 13 Jbeta primers. Sequenced by immunoSEQ multiplex PCR; TCRdb stores in-frame clones only, minus some. The sample holds fewer than 200,000 clones, about 75% seen once. The material sequenced was PBMCs. The TCR was taken from a female donor in good health and CMV-seronegative.

CDR3 in amino acids: CASSRGGSTDTQYF. Written as DNA, the CDR3 is TGTGCCAGCAGCCGGGGGGGTAGCACAGATACGCAGTATTTT. This rearrangement joins TRBV7-2 to TRBJ2-3; 8 positions agree with TRBD2. This CDR3 comprises 14 residues. Trimming at V came to 5 bases and at J to 0 bases, leaving 1 base not matched to a gene. Germline assignment: CDR1 SGHTA and CDR2 FQGNSA.